The clone carrying this TCR beta chain was seen a handful of times. Its antigen is still unknown. Other DNA sequences in the same sample also yield this CDR3. These data belong to a study of beta chain features in type 1 diabetes. Germline values: CDR1 MNHEY, CDR2 SMNVEV (reference sequence). The CDR3 spans 13 residues. Trimming removed 3 bases at V and 2 bases at J, with 6 bases between. The sequenced template was cDNA made from the entire isolated RNA. Some clones are missing from TCRdb's copy, which holds only in-frame ones; the method was immunoSEQ multiplex PCR. The sample lists a few hundred thousand clones; roughly a tenth were seen once. Study-level points and caveats: TCRB CDR3 length was moderately but significantly reduced in all four CD4+ subsets of Type 1 diabetes patients.

The J gene is TRBJ2-3, the V gene TRBV27; D is unclear. This receptor was taken from a man aged 25-45 years with type 1 diabetes. The sample comprised central memory CD4+ T cells from blood. The CDR3 spells CASSLANTDTQYF. CDR3 DNA: TGTGCCAGCAGTTTGGCAAACACAGATACGCAGTATTTT.